The subject of this entry is one T cell receptor (beta chain). From germline, CDR1 is ENHRY and CDR2 SYGVKD. CDR3 length: 12 residues. Between the trimmed V and J ends, which lost 11 bases and 3 bases, there was a span of 12 bases. These data belong to a study of shared clonotypes between healthy human individuals. Sequencing was performed with immunoSEQ multiplex PCR; in TCRdb, only in-frame clones are kept and a portion is missing. The sample lists about 380,000 clones, 90% to 98% seen once, with approximately 0.32% in the top ten. This rearrangement joins TRBV10-3 to TRBJ2-3; a weak D match, TRBD1 (5 bases). This TCR was recovered from a man in his thirties or forties in good health. Specimen: memory CD8+ T cells sorted from blood. As for subset: CD45RO+ cells pooled with CCR7-negative TemRA cells. CDR3 nucleotides: TGTGCCTCAGGGCACCGGACAGATACGCAGTATTTT. Protein: CASGHRTDTQYF.